What follows describes a single T cell receptor (beta chain). What this receptor recognizes is not known. No clone much larger than this one lies a single base away; base qualities are absent. The data were taken from a study of Ad26.COV2.S vaccination and SARS-CoV-2 variants (dated by TCRdb to the early 2020s). Turning to the overall study: Vaccine-arm donors came from COV1001, a multicentre, randomized, double-blind, placebo-controlled phase I-IIa trial of Ad26.COV2.S in healthy adults. Dosing of Ad26.COV2.S was intramuscular, at either 5x10^10 or 1x10^11 viral particles, delivered as one shot or as two shots spaced 56 days apart. TCRbeta repertoire sequencing served as the tool for gauging how specific and how broad the SARS-CoV-2-reactive T cell receptors were following Ad26.COV2.S vaccination. The TCR-sequenced set comprised around 30 samples: some 20 Ad26.COV2.S vaccine recipients, 5 placebo recipients and 8 SARS-CoV-2 convalescent individuals. Trial participants were randomized into five groups of five: low-dose or high-dose Ad26.COV2.S given once or twice, or placebo on both occasions. Blinding of investigators to trial group allocation was maintained during experiments and outcome assessment.

The treatment or condition tag for this specimen amounts to: 15 to 20 received Ad26.COV2.S at low or high dose, single or two shots; five or six received placebo; per-sample allocation not given. For vaccine and placebo recipients, the sequenced repertoires came from samples collected on day 63 after the first injection. Cohort 1b enrolled around 24 adults aged 18-55 years at a single site in Boston, USA, between 29 July and 7 August 2020. Ad26.COV2.S was a replication-incompetent adenovirus type 26 vector expressing a prefusion-stabilized SARS-CoV-2 spike protein from the original Wuhan strain. Study-wide conclusions, independent of this receptor: The study was not powered to compare responses between vaccine doses or regimens. After vaccination, spike-specific CD8+ and CD4+ T cell responses were reported to show substantial breadth. Vaccine and placebo recipients had similar non-spike TCR breadth, a finding consistent with the vaccine containing only spike. The authors noted that the TCR breadth and depth analyses may have underestimated total T cell responses. Compared with placebo recipients, Ad26.COV2.S recipients showed higher spike-specific TCR breadth (P = 0.0014).

Its CDR3 holds 14 amino acids, cysteine through phenylalanine. The entry retains the CDR3 DNA only, 42 bases that are in frame from base 1. V is cut by 3 bases and J by 2 bases, and the space between the germline ends is 10 bases. Based on the germline V gene (reference sequence), the CDR1 and CDR2 sequences are LNHDA and SQIVND. The immunoSEQ Assay was the method used to sequence TCRbeta CDR3 regions. After extraction, genomic DNA underwent amplification by bias-controlled multiplex PCR, followed by high-throughput sequencing. As for the authors' bioinformatics: To quantify the absolute abundance of each unique TCRbeta CDR3 region, sequences were collapsed and filtered. T cell fraction was estimated by normalizing TCRbeta template counts to usable DNA, with usable DNA measured through amplification of reference genes found in all nucleated cells. Repertoire TCRs were annotated as SARS-CoV-2-specific when V gene, CDR3 amino acid sequence and J gene were exactly matched to a known reactive TCR set. The reference SARS-CoV-2 TCR set was derived from MIRA and filtered for enrichment in COVID-19-positive ImmuneCODE repertoires, a step that removed public or cross-reactive TCRs. Drawing on the MIRA antigens, annotated TCRs were analysed further at the level of specific ORF or position within ORF. Breadth was defined as annotated unique rearrangements over total unique productive rearrangements; depth was the summed frequency of those rearrangements. Group comparisons of TCR breadth used two-sided Wilcoxon rank-sum tests. TCRdb stores this immuneACCESS table with in-frame sequences only. Part of the clones is absent; in the studies checked, under half of the shortfall reflects unresolved V genes, and no reason is known for the rest. Clone size and the V and J calls come from that table; the DNA yielded D and trimming. The sample table lists a few hundred thousand clones, about 89% of them with a count of one. The ten largest clonotypes hold approximately 3.3% of the sample.

The material was peripheral blood, obtained in a trial of Ad26.COV2.S vaccine versus placebo. The source of this sequence is a person aged 18-60 years who received the Ad26.COV2.S COVID-19 vaccine or a placebo. The sequence joins TRBV19 to TRBJ1-1; the D gene cannot be resolved reliably. Here the CDR3 is given as CASSILTDNTEAFF. Read as DNA, the sequence is TGTGCCAGTAGTATTTTAACAGACAACACTGAAGCTTTCTTT.